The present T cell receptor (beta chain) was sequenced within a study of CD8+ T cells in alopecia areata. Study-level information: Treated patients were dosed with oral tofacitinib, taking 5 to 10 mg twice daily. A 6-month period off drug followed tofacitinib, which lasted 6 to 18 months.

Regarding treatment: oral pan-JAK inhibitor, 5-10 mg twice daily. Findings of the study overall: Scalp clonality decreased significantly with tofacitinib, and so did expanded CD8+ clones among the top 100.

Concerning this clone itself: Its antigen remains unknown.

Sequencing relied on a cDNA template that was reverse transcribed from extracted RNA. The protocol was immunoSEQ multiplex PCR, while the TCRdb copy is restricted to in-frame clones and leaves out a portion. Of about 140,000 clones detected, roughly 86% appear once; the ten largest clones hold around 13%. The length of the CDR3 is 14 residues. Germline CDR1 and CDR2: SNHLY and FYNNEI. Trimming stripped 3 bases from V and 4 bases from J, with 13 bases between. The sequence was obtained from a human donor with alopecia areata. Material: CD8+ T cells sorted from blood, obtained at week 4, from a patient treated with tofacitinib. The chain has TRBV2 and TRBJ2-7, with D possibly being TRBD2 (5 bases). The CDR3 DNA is TGTGCCAGCAGTGATGGCGGGTTAAGATACGAGCAGTACTTC. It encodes CASSDGGLRYEQYF.